This TCR beta chain was sequenced for a study of blood T cell repertoires in COVID-19. Per germline, CDR1 MNHEY and CDR2 SVGAGI. Losses at the gene ends were 0 bases for V and 1 base for J; bases not matched to a gene: 2. The CDR3 spans 16 residues. Original analysis: Amplification from reference gene primers served as the basis for estimated nucleated cell counts. Profiled with immunoSEQ multiplex PCR; TCRdb holds only in-frame clones, not every one. The V and J calls and clone size are taken from that table; D and trimming were inferred from the DNA. The sample contains some 150,000 clones, approximately 80% of which appear only once.

The sequence came from a human donor in a cohort sampled during active COVID-19. The source material was peripheral blood. The chain links TRBV6-5 to TRBJ2-2, with 7 bases aligning to TRBD1. The CDR3, as DNA: TGTGCCAGCAGTTACTCGTGGACAGGGAACACCGGGGAGCTGTTTTTT. Protein: CASSYSWTGNTGELFF.